This paragraph covers one T cell receptor beta chain sequence. Its antigen is undetermined. The data are from a study of T cell responses to AZD1222 COVID-19 vaccine. The overall study: Second doses that came at about 4 or about 12 weeks were put together.

Study-level results: Repertoire sampling occurred only after the peak T cell response. CD4 TCRs covered the whole spike, strongest at regions 160-218 and 743-854.

The assay was immunoSEQ multiplex PCR, and TCRdb's table has in-frame clones only and misses some. The sample holds about 120,000 clones; about 90% are singletons and the top ten take approximately 1%. The TCR was taken from an adult in good health. The sample consisted of peripheral blood, taken on day 0 of AZD1222 vaccination.

The CDR3 bases are TGTGCCAGCAGCCCCCGGGGGGGCTCCGTGACTGGAAACACCATATATTTT. It specifies CASSPRGGSVTGNTIYF. The chain uses TRBV13 and TRBJ1-3; possibly TRBD1 for D (6 bases). Germline CDR1 is PRHDT and CDR2 is FYEKMQ (reference sequence). The CDR3 runs to 17 residues. The V end lost 5 bases, the J end lost 2 bases, and 19 bases lay between the germline ends.